Below are 5 T cell receptor beta chains sequenced from a single sample in a study of post-analysis software for immune sequencing data (dated by TCRdb to 2015 to 2017). Overall study results and their limits: Roughly 5 TRBV segments, including TRBV5-6, TRBV5-1 and TRBV20-1, were significantly more frequent in patients than controls.

Libraries were prepared through PCR. Sequencer: Illumina HiSeq 2500. To reduce PCR and sequencing biases, unique molecular identifiers were built into the TCR beta cDNA libraries. In-frame beta chains were kept once TCRdb had trimmed the public reads at Q25 with fastp and called clones with MiXCR. Every CDR3 protein is listed once, alongside the most common genes and DNA of its rows. Recorded for this sample are approximately 440,000 distinct CDR3 sequences; under 55% of them occurred a single time. The ten largest clones add up to around 10% of the sample. Their antigen targets remain unknown. The source material was blood. The receptor set was obtained from a girl between 5 and 17 years old with multiple sclerosis.

Regarding this clonotype: One junction end does not reproduce the germline sequence, and a read error may be involved. The chain is built from TRBV7-7 and TRBJ2-7, with a weak D call TRBD2 (6 bases). Gene TRBJ2-5 matches the end of the DNA better, so the J call may be wrong. CDR1 is SSHAT, CDR2 FNYEAQ, per germline (reference sequence). The length of the CDR3 is 16 residues. The CDR3 reads CASSPSPGLPQATQYF. The CDR3 nucleotides are TGTGCTAGCAGCCCTTCTCCGGGACTGCCACAAGCGACCCAGTACTTC.

The chain uses TRBV15 and TRBJ2-7; D call uncertain. The V and J ends lost 1 base and 4 bases respectively, with 8 bases between them. The CDR3 runs to 13 residues. CDR1 is LNHNV, CDR2 YYDKDF, per germline (reference sequence). CDR3 nucleotide sequence: TGTGCCACCAGCAGAGCTTCCGTGTACGAGCAGTACTTC. This translates into CATSRASVYEQYF.

CDR3 in DNA: TGTGCCAGCAGTGAGAATGATGGCTACACCTTC. Its translation: CASSENDGYTF. The V and J genes are TRBV6-1 and TRBJ1-2; D unclear. CDR1 and CDR2 (germline): MNHNS, SASEGT. Between the trimmed V and J ends, which lost 3 bases and 6 bases, there was a span of 5 bases. This CDR3 region has 11 residues.

There are a few counts of this clonotype. The chain joins TRBV29-1 to TRBJ2-7; 11 nucleotides agree with TRBD2. Germline loops: CDR1 SQVTM, CDR2 ANQGSEA. CDR3 size: 13 residues. The J segment lost 4 bases and the V segment lost 4 bases, leaving 3 bases of the junction unmatched. CDR3 sequence: CSVGLAGGYEQYF. The CDR3, as DNA: TGCAGCGTTGGTCTAGCGGGAGGATACGAGCAGTACTTC.

The V gene is TRBV29-1, the J gene TRBJ2-3; the match to TRBD2 covers 16 bases. Germline V CDR1 and CDR2: SQVTM, ANQGSEA. CDR3 length equals 15 residues. V was clipped by 3 bases and J by 5 bases; unmatched bases: 2. In DNA, the CDR3 is TGCAGCGTTGAGGGACTAGCGGGAGGGATAGATACGCAGTATTTT. It specifies CSVEGLAGGIDTQYF.